This T cell receptor beta chain appears in the sequencing data of a study of shared clonotypes between healthy human individuals. Sorted-subset replicate PCR reactions contained roughly 200 ng DNA, corresponding to tens of thousands of T cell genomes. This table comes from immunoSEQ multiplex PCR, and its TCRdb copy is limited to in-frame clones, with some not included. Of some 2,400,000 clones listed, 90% to 96% were seen once; the top ten hold 0.1% to 0.15%. This CDR3 has 12 amino acids. Trimming stripped 1 base from V and 7 bases from J, with 6 bases between. Germline assignment: CDR1 SGHDT and CDR2 YYEEEE. Study results and limitations: Sequencing depth was expected to affect clonotype sharing among donors. In general, naive subsets displayed greater estimated richness than memory subsets did. Roughly 5% of naive CD4 clonotypes were common to a few donors.

This clone was detected once. What it binds is not known. Sequencing was carried out using naive CD4+ T cells sorted from blood. Subset noted: CD45RA+ positively selected. The gene calls are TRBV5-6 and TRBJ2-1; no firm D call. The TCR sequence derives from a man younger than 30 in good health. DNA of the CDR3: TGTGCCAGCAGCTTGTTAGGGAATGAGCAGTTCTTC. Protein sequence: CASSLLGNEQFF.